The entry that follows covers one T cell receptor (beta chain) sequence. Its antigen is unidentified. The data derive from a study of cytomegalovirus exposure and HLA in healthy donors. Across the study: Approximately 81% of a few hundred genotyped donors fell in the Caucasian-associated ancestry cluster.

This PCR relied on a set of 60 Vbeta primers and 13 Jbeta primers. TCRdb's table, derived via immunoSEQ multiplex PCR, lists solely in-frame clones and lacks some. Of around 150,000 clones detected, 60% to 85% appear once; the ten largest clones hold around 2%. Notes on the study in general: In a later analysis, HLA-associated beta chains showed higher expansion and lower generation probabilities than comparable chains. Accurate prediction of HLA-A and HLA-B alleles (for most subjects) was reportedly achieved from TCR beta sequences. In a later analysis, most CMV-associated TCR beta chains appeared HLA-restricted.

The CDR3 has 16 residues. From germline, CDR1 is MNHEY and CDR2 SMNVEV (reference sequence). Trimming took 3 bases from V and 0 from J; bases not matched to a gene: 7. The clonotype comes from a female donor in good health and CMV-seropositive. This chain connects TRBV27 to TRBJ2-5, with 7 positions matching TRBD2. Material: PBMCs. The DNA for the CDR3 is TGTGCCAGCAGTTTGGGGGGGAATACGTACCAAGAGACCCAGTACTTC. Amino acid sequence: CASSLGGNTYQETQYF.